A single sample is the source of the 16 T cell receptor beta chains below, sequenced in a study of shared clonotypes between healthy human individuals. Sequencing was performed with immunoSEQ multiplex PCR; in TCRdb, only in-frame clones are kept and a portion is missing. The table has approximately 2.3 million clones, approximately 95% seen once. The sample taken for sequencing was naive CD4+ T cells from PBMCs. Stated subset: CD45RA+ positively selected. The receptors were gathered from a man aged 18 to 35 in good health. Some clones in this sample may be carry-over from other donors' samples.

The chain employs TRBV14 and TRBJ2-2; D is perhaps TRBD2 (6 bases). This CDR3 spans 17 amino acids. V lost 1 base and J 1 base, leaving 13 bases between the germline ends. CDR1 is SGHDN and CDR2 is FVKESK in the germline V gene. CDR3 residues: CASSQVLGRGNTGELFF. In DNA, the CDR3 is TGTGCCAGCAGCCAAGTTCTGGGGCGGGGGAACACCGGGGAGCTGTTTTTT.

The CDR3 sequence: CASSSEAGNGYTF. The CDR3 DNA is TGTGCCAGCAGCTCTGAGGCGGGGAACGGCTACACCTTC. The chain joins TRBV27 to TRBJ1-2; D not certain. Trimming left V 6 bases short and J 8 bases short, with 16 bases between. CDR1 and CDR2 from the germline V gene are MNHEY and SMNVEV (reference sequence). The CDR3 covers 13 residues.

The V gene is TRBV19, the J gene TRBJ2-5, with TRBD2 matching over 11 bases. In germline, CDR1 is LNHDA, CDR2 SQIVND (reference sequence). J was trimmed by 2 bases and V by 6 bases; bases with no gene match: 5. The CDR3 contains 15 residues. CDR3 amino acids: CASRNRLAGQETQYF. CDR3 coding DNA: TGTGCCAGTAGAAACAGACTAGCGGGGCAAGAGACCCAGTACTTC.

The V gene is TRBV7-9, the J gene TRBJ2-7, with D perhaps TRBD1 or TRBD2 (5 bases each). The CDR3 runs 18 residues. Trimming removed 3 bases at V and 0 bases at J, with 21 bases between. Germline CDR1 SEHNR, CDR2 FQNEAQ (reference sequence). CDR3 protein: CASSFQPSTDYSSYEQYF. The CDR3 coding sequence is TGTGCCAGCAGCTTTCAGCCCTCGACAGACTATAGCTCCTACGAGCAGTACTTC.

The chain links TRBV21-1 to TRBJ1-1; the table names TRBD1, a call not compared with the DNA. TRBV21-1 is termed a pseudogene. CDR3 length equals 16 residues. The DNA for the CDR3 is TGTGCCAGCAGCAAAGCGCTTCGAGAATGGGCGACTGAAGCTTTCTTT. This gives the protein CASSKALREWATEAFF.

For the CDR3, the DNA is TGTGCCAGCACTACGGGGGGACCTAATGAAAAACTGTTTTTT. Protein product: CASTTGGPNEKLFF. The chain has TRBV7-9 and TRBJ1-4, with D possibly matching TRBD1 (5 bases). Germline values: CDR1 SEHNR, CDR2 FQNEAQ (reference sequence). The V end lost 7 bases, the J end lost 3 bases, and 12 bases lay between the germline ends. CDR3 size: 14 residues.

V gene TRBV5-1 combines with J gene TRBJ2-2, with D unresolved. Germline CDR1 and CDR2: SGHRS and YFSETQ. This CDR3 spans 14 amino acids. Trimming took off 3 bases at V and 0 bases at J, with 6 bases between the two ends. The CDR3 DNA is TGCGCCAGCAGCTACACAGCGAACACCGGGGAGCTGTTTTTT. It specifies CASSYTANTGELFF.

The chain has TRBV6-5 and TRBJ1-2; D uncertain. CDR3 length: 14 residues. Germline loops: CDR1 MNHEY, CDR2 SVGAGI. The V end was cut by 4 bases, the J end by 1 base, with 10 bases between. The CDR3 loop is CASSSVRNNYGYTF. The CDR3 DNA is TGTGCCAGCAGTTCAGTGCGAAATAACTATGGCTACACCTTC.

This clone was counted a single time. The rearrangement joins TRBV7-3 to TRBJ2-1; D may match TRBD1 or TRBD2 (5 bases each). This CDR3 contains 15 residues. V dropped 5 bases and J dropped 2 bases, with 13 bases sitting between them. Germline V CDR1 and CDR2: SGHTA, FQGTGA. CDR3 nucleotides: TGTGCCAGCAGCCACCGGGGCCTAACCTACAATGAGCAGTTCTTC. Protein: CASSHRGLTYNEQFF.

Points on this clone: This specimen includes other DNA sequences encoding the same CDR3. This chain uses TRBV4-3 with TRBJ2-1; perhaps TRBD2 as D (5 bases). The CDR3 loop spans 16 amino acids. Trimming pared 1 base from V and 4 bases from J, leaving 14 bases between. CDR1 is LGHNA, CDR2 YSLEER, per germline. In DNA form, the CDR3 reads TGCGCCAGCAGCCAAGTTGCCAGCGGTACATACAATGAGCAGTTCTTC. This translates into CASSQVASGTYNEQFF.

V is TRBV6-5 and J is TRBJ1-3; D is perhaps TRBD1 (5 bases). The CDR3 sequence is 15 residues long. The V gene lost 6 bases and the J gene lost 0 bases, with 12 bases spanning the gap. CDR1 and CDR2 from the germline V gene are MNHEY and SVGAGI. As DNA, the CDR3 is TGTGCCAGCAGGGGATTACAGGTCTCTGGAAACACCATATATTTT. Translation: CASRGLQVSGNTIYF.

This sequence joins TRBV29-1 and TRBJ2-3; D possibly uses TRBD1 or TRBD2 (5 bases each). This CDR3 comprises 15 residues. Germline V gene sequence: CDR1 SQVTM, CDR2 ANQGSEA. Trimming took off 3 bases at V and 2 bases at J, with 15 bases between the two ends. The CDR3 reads CSVDIGAVDTDTQYF. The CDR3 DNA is TGCAGCGTTGATATCGGGGCTGTGGACACAGATACGCAGTATTTT.

CDR3 sequence (DNA): TGTGCCAGCAGCTCAACCAGGGGCACTGAAGCTTTCTTT. Translated: CASSSTRGTEAFF. This chain links TRBV5-4 with TRBJ1-1; a possible D gene is TRBD1 (6 bases). This CDR3 contains 13 residues. Trimming left V 3 bases short and J 4 bases short, with 10 bases between. The germline V gene has CDR1 SGHNT and CDR2 YYREEE (reference sequence).

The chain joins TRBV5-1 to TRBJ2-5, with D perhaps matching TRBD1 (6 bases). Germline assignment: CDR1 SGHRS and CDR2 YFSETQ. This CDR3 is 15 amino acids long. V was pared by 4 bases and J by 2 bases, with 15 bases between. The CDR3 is CASSVGSTGQETQYF. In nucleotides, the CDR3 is TGCGCCAGCAGCGTTGGGTCGACAGGACAAGAGACCCAGTACTTC. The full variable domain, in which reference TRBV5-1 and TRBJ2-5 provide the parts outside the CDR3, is KAGVTQTPRYLIKTRGQQVTLSCSPISGHRSVSWYQQTPGQGLQFLFEYFSETQRNKGNFPGRFSGRQFSNSRSEMNVSTLELGDSALYLCASSVGSTGQETQYFGPGTRLLVL.

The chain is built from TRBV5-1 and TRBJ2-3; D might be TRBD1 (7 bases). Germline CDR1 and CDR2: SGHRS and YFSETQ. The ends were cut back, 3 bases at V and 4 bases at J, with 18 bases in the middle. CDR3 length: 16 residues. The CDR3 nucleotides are TGCGCCAGCAGCTCCCGACAGGGAGGCGGGTCAGATACGCAGTATTTT. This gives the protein CASSSRQGGGSDTQYF.

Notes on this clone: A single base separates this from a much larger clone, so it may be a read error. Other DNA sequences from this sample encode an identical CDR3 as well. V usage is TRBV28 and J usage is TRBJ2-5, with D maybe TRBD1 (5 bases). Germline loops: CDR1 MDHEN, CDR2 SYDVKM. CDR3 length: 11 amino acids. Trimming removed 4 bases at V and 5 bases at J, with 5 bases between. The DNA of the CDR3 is TGTGCCAGCAGTTACAGGGAGACCCAGTACTTC. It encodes CASSYRETQYF.